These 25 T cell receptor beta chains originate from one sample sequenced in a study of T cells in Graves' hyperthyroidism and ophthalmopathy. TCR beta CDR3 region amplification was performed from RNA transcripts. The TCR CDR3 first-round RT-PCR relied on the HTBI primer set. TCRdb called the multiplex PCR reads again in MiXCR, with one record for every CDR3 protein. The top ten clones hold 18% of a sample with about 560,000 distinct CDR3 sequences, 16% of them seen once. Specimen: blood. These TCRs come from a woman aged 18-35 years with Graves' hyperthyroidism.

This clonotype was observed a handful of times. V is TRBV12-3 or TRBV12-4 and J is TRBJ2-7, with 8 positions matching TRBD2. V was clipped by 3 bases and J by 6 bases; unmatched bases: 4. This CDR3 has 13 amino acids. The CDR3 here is CASSFGTRGEQYF. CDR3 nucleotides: TGTGCCAGCAGTTTCGGGACTAGAGGCGAGCAGTACTTC.

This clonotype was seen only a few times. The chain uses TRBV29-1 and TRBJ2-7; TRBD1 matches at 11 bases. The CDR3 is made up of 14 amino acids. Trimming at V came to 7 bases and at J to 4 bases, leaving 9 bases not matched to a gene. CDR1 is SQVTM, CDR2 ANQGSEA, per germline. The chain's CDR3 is CSGTVGQGGYEQYF. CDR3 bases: TGCAGCGGTACCGTGGGACAGGGGGGATACGAGCAGTACTTC.

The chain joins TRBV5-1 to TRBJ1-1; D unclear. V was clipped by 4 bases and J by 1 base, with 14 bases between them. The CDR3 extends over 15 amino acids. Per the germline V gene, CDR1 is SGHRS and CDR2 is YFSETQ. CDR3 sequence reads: CASSQTDGRNTEAFF. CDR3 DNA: TGCGCCAGCAGCCAAACGGACGGACGGAACACTGAAGCTTTCTTT.

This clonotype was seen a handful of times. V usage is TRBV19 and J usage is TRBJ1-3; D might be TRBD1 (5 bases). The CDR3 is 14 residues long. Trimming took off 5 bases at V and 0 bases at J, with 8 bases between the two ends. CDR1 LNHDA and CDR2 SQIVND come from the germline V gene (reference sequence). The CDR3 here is CASSDSLSGNTIYF. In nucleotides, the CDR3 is TGTGCCAGTAGTGACAGCCTCTCTGGAAACACCATATATTTT.

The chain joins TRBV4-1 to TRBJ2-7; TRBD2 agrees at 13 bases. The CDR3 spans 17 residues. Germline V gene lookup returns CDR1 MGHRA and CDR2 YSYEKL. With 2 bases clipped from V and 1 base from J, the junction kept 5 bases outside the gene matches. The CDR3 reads CASSQLGLAGRSYEQYF. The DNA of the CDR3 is TGCGCCAGCAGCCAATTGGGACTAGCGGGAAGATCCTACGAGCAGTACTTC.

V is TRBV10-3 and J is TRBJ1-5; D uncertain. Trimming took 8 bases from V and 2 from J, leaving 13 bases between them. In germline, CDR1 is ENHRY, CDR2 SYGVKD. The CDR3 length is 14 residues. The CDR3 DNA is TGTGCCATCGGAAGAAACCAGGGCAATCAGCCCCAGCATTTT. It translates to CAIGRNQGNQPQHF.

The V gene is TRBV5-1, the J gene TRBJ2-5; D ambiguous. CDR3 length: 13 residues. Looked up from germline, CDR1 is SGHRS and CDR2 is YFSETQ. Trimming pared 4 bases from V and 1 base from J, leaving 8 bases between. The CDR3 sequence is CASSLPTQETQYF. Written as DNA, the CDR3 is TGCGCCAGCAGCCTACCTACCCAAGAGACCCAGTACTTC.

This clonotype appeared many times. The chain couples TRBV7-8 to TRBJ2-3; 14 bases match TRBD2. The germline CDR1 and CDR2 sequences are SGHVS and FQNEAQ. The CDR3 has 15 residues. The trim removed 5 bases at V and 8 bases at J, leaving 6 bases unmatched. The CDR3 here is CASSREGLAGVTQYF. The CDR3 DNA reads TGTGCCAGCAGCCGGGAGGGACTAGCGGGAGTTACGCAGTATTTT.

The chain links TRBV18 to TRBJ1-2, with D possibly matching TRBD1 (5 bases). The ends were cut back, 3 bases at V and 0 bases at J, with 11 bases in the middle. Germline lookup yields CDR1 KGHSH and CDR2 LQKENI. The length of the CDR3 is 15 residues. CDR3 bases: TGTGCCAGCTCACCTACTGACAGTGCTAACTATGGCTACACCTTC. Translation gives CASSPTDSANYGYTF.

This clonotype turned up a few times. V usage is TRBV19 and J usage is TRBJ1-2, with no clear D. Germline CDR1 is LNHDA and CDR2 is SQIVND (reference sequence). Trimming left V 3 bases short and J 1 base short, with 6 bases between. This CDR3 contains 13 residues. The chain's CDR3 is CASSMTHNYGYTF. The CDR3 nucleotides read TGTGCCAGTAGTATGACGCATAACTATGGCTACACCTTC.

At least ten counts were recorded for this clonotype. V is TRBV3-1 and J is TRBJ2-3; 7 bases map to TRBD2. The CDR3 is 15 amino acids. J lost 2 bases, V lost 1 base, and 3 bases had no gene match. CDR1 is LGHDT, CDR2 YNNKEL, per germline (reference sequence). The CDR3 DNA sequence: TGTGCCAGCAGCCAAGGTGGGACTAACACAGATACGCAGTATTTT. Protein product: CASSQGGTNTDTQYF.

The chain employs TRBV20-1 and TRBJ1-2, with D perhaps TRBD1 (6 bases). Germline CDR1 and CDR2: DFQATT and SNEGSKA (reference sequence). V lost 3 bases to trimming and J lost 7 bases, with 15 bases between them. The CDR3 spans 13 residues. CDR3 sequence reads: CSASDHGTSGYTF. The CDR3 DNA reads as TGCAGTGCTAGCGATCACGGGACATCTGGCTACACCTTC.

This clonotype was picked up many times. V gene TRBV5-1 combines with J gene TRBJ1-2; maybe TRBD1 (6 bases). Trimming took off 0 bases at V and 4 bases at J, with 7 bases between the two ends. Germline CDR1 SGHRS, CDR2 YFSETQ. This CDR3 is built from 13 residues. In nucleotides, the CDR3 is TGCGCCAGCAGCTTGGAGGACAGCTATGGCTACACCTTC. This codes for CASSLEDSYGYTF.

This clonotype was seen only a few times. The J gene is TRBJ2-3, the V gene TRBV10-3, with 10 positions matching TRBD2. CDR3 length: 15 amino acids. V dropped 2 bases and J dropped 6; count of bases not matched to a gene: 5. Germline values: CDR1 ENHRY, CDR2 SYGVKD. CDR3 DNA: TGTGCCATCAGTGAGGGGACTAGCGTCCCTGATACGCAGTATTTT. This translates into CAISEGTSVPDTQYF.

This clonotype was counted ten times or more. DNA of the CDR3: TGTGCCAGCAGCTGGGGGGGGACTAGCGGGTCTTACTACAATGAGCAGTTCTTC. Translation: CASSWGGTSGSYYNEQFF. The chain recombines TRBV7-8 with TRBJ2-1; 12 nucleotides align to TRBD2. This CDR3 is 18 amino acids long. Germline assignment: CDR1 SGHVS and CDR2 FQNEAQ. V trimming: 4 bases; J trimming: 3 bases; junction bases outside the gene matches: 10.

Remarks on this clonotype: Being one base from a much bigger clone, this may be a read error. CDR3 nucleotides: TGTGCCAGCAGCTTAGCCGCAGGGGGCGAGGCTAATGAAAAACTGTCTTTT. It yields the protein CASSLAAGGEANEKLSF. V gene TRBV13 combines with J gene TRBJ1-4; 8 nucleotides agree with TRBD1. The CDR3 is 17 amino acids. Germline values: CDR1 PRHDT, CDR2 FYEKMQ (reference sequence).

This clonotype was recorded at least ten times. CDR3 residues: CATRTTSNYGTQYF. DNA for the CDR3: TGTGCCACCAGGACTACCAGTAATTACGGGACCCAGTACTTC. The chain has TRBV27 and TRBJ2-5, with TRBD2 as a possible D gene (6 bases). The germline V and J ends were trimmed by 10 bases and 7 bases, with 22 bases remaining between them. The germline V gene has CDR1 MNHEY and CDR2 SMNVEV (reference sequence). The CDR3 totals 14 residues.

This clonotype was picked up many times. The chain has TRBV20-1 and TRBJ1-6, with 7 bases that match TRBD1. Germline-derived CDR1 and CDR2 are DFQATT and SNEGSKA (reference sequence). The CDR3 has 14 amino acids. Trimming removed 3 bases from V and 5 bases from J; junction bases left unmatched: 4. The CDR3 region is CSASPGTDNSPLHF. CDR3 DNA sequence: TGCAGTGCTAGTCCCGGGACAGATAATTCACCCCTCCACTTT.

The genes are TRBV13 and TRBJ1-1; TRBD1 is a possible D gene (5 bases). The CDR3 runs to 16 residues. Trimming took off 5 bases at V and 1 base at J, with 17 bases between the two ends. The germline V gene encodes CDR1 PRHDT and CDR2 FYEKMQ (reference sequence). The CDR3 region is CASSALMRGSNTEAFF. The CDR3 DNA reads TGTGCCAGCAGCGCCCTGATGCGGGGGTCGAACACTGAAGCTTTCTTT.

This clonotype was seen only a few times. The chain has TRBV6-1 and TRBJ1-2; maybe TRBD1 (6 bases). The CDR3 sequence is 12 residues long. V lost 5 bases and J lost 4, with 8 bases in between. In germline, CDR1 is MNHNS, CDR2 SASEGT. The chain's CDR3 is CASSKGGYGYTF. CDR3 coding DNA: TGTGCCAGCAGTAAGGGGGGCTATGGCTACACCTTC.

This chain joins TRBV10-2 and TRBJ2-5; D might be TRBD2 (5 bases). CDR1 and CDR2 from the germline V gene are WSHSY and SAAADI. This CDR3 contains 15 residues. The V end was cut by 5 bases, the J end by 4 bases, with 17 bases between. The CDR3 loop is CASSWTRAGGETQYF. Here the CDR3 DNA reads TGCGCCAGCAGTTGGACGCGCGCGGGCGGAGAGACCCAGTACTTC.

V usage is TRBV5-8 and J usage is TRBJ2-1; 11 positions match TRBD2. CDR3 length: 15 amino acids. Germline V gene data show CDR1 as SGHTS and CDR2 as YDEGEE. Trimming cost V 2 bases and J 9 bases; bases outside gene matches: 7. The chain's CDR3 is CASSFFSGGVGEQFF. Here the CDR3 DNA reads TGTGCCAGCAGCTTCTTTAGCGGGGGGGTTGGTGAGCAGTTCTTC.

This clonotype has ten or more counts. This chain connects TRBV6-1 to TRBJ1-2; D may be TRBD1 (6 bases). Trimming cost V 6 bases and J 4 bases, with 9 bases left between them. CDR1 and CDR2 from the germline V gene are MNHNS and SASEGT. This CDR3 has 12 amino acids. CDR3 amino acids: CASRTGSYGYTF. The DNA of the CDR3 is TGTGCCAGCAGAACAGGGAGCTATGGCTACACCTTC.

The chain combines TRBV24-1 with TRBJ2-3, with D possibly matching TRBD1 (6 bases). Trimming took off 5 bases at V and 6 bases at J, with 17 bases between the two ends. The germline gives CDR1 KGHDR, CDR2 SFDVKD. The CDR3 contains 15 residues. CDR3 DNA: TGTGCCACCAGTGTCGGGGACACCCTAACCGATACGCAGTATTTT. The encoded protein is CATSVGDTLTDTQYF.

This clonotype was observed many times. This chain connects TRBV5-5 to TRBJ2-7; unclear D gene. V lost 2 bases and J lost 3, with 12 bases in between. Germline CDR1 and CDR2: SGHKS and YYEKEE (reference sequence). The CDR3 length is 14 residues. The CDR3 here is CASSFGPQGYEQYF. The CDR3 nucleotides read TGTGCCAGCAGCTTTGGACCGCAAGGCTACGAGCAGTACTTC.